Included here is one TCR beta chain sequence, with context. Its target antigen remains unknown. There are no base qualities to consult, and no much larger clone falls within one base. The germline V gene specifies SNHLY as CDR1 and FYNNEI as CDR2. Compared with germline, V lacks 6 bases and J lacks 8 bases; bases without a gene match: 12. Reading from cysteine to phenylalanine, the CDR3 counts 15 amino acids. Kept here is only the CDR3 DNA, which spans 45 bases and is read in frame from base 1. The data stem from a study of persistence of HIV-infected CD4 T cells (dated by TCRdb to 2020 to 2021). Study-wide context: The median time the participants had spent on suppressive ART was 8 years. Peripheral blood samples of up to roughly 180 mL were taken at multiple time points, with the exception of two participants who underwent leukapheresis at a single time point. Anti-CD3/anti-CD28 stimulation activated a higher proportion of cells, with a lower memory fraction, than antigen stimulation. CMV- and HIV-1 Gag-responding CD4+ T cells were isolated from ART-treated individuals so that antigen-driven clonal expansion of HIV-1-infected cells could be examined. The clonality of all cells in each sorted population was measured by TCRbeta sequencing, and the clonality of infected cells was measured by proviral sequencing. Cross-participant TCR cluster analysis included roughly 8 participants for CMV and 6 or 7 participants for Gag.

The paper's findings and limits, for the study overall: Significantly lower TCRbeta richness was observed in CMV- and Gag-responding cells than in anti-CD3/anti-CD28-responding cells, and higher oligoclonality was observed in CMV-responding cells than in CD3/CD28-stimulated and Gag-responding cells. Within the same sorted populations, TCR oligoclonality correlated with proviral oligoclonality. Only a small number of individuals took part in the study, and only a limited range of antigens was tested. Antigen-responding cells were enriched for expanded CDR3beta sequences that were degenerate, which suggests that CD4+ responses to CMV and Gag underwent convergent selection. Because the TCR analyses were done in bulk, restricting them to just the rare CMV-responding cells that actually carried HIV-1 proviruses was not possible.

The immunoSEQ hsTCRB assay version 4 in survey mode was used to sequence TCRbeta repertoires from genomic DNA. For TCRbeta sequencing, genomic DNA was diluted to around 10 ng/uL, and up to 1 ug was used per sample. The authors' pipeline ran thus. Analysis of the TCRbeta data was done in ImmunoSeq Analyzer 3.0, and diversity was computed on productive nucleotide rearrangements. Using the Immunarch R package, the improved Chao index served to estimate lower-bound TCR diversity and the Gini coefficient served to estimate clonality. Different nucleotide rearrangements encoding the same CDR3beta amino acid sequence were counted as distinct clonotypes. Differential abundance analysis identified TCRbeta sequences significantly enriched in antigen-responding cells relative to anti-CD3/anti-CD28-activated cells. TCRs were clustered by predicted peptide-MHC specificity with GLIPH2, both within individual participants and across merged participant data sets. As stored in TCRdb, this immuneACCESS dataset retains in-frame rearrangements with V and J assigned. A fraction of the clones does not appear; measured against another copy, unresolved V genes explain less than half of the discrepancy, and the remainder lacks a known reason. V, J and clone size are those of that table, while D and trimming were read from the DNA. The sample table contains some 41,000 clones; only one count was recorded for about 87% of them. The biggest ten clones account for approximately 1.2% of the sample.

The sample's treatment or condition label, in plain terms: suppressive antiretroviral therapy. As a nonspecific positive control representing the CD4+ T cell repertoire, cells were stimulated with anti-CD3/anti-CD28 magnetic beads. CD4+ T cells that responded were sorted based on upregulation of both CD40 ligand and CD69. HIV-1-infected adults in whom suppressive ART had been started during chronic infection were enrolled as participants. Participants had undetectable plasma HIV-1 RNA below 50 copies/mL for at least 4 years. To be included, a participant needed positive CMV serology and a CD4+ T cell count above 400 cells/uL. Before stimulation, PBMCs were isolated using density centrifugation and depleted of CD8+ T cells. For less than 20 hours, CD8-depleted PBMCs were stimulated with anti-CD28/CD49d costimulation, a CD40-blocking antibody, and enfuvirtide, which was added to prevent new infections. Cell sorting was done on a Beckman Coulter MoFlo Legacy or XDP sorter, and dead cells were excluded with propidium iodide. Genomic DNA was extracted with the QIAamp DNA Mini Kit for samples above one million cells, otherwise with the Quick-DNA Microprep Kit.

The V gene is TRBV2 and the J gene is TRBJ1-4; TRBD1 matches 7 bases in the middle. This clonotype was obtained from an adult man with HIV who was CMV-seropositive. The sequencing here drew on CD4+ T cells sorted from PBMCs after approximately 20-hour stimulation, taken from a patient who received antiretroviral therapy. The meaning of the sample's cell subset or site label: CD40L+CD69+ CD4 T cells responding to anti-CD3/anti-CD28 beads, representing the overall repertoire. The CDR3 region: CASRARQGGDEKLFF. The DNA reads as follows: TGTGCCAGCAGGGCACGACAGGGCGGAGACGAAAAACTGTTTTTT.